The 20 T cell receptor beta chains listed next were all sequenced from one sample in a study of OX40 agonist ivuxolimab in advanced cancers. TCRdb keeps only in-frame clones here, not all; method: immunoSEQ multiplex PCR. In the table there are around 86,000 clones, under 95% of which are singletons. The specimen was CD4+ or CD8+ T cells sorted from blood, collected in a trial of the OX40 agonist ivuxolimab. These receptors were collected from an adult with an advanced solid tumor such as melanoma, head and neck, liver or kidney cancer.

The chain carries TRBV5-4 and TRBJ1-1, with 7 bases lining up with TRBD1. The CDR3 totals 16 residues. Germline V gene sequence: CDR1 SGHNT, CDR2 YYREEE (reference sequence). J lost 4 bases, V lost 4 bases, and 13 bases had no gene match. The CDR3 protein is CASSLPRGEGGTEAFF. The CDR3 nucleotides are TGTGCCAGCAGCCTACCCAGGGGGGAGGGAGGCACTGAAGCTTTCTTT.

This chain links TRBV9 with TRBJ2-7; 8 bases are a match to TRBD1. The CDR3 loop spans 14 amino acids. Germline assignment: CDR1 SGDLS and CDR2 YYNGEE. Trimming took 4 bases from V and 6 from J; bases not matched to a gene: 9. The CDR3 protein is CASSSGQGLLEQYF. CDR3 in DNA: TGTGCCAGCAGCTCAGGACAGGGACTGCTCGAGCAGTACTTC.

J is TRBJ2-3 and V is TRBV19; 11 bases are shared with TRBD2. Per germline, CDR1 LNHDA and CDR2 SQIVND (reference sequence). V was pared by 5 bases and J by 2 bases, with 6 bases of the junction left unmatched. The length of the CDR3 is 16 residues. CDR3 loop: CASSLLAGGITDTQYF. The CDR3 DNA sequence: TGTGCCAGTAGTCTCTTAGCGGGGGGGATCACAGATACGCAGTATTTT.

V and J are TRBV9 and TRBJ2-3, with D maybe TRBD2 (7 bases). V was pared by 0 bases and J by 0 bases, with 14 bases between. The CDR3 runs to 17 residues. CDR1 SGDLS and CDR2 YYNGEE come from the germline V gene. CDR3 sequence (DNA): TGTGCCAGCAGCGTAGGGTACGGGGGGCATAGCACAGATACGCAGTATTTT. Its translation: CASSVGYGGHSTDTQYF.

This chain connects TRBV11-2 to TRBJ2-7; D not resolved. This CDR3 is built from 12 residues. CDR1 is SGHAT, CDR2 FQNNGV, per germline. Trimming left V 3 bases short and J 5 bases short, with 8 bases between. The CDR3 nucleotides are TGTGCCAGCAGCTTCATGGGCGACGAGCAGTACTTC. Translating it yields CASSFMGDEQYF.

V and J are TRBV5-4 and TRBJ2-7; 8 nucleotides align to TRBD1. The ends lost 3 bases at V and 3 bases at J; junction bases unmatched: 2. Germline loops: CDR1 SGHNT, CDR2 YYREEE (reference sequence). The length of the CDR3 is 13 residues. The CDR3 nucleotides are TGTGCCAGCAGCTGGGACAGGAGCTACGAGCAGTACTTC. This sequence encodes CASSWDRSYEQYF.

This chain joins TRBV28 and TRBJ2-7; perhaps TRBD2 as D (5 bases). Trimming cost V 1 base and J 0 bases, with 16 bases left between them. Germline V gene sequence: CDR1 MDHEN, CDR2 SYDVKM. This CDR3 is built from 17 residues. The CDR3 reads CASSLSGLRSSSYEQYF. In DNA form, the CDR3 reads TGTGCCAGCAGTTTATCCGGACTGAGATCGAGCTCCTACGAGCAGTACTTC.

The chain is built from TRBV27 and TRBJ1-5, with TRBD1 identical over 10 bases. The CDR3 loop spans 14 amino acids. Per the germline V gene, CDR1 is MNHEY and CDR2 is SMNVEV (reference sequence). V shed 4 bases, J shed 6 bases, and the junction held 3 bases outside the gene matches. The CDR3 nucleotides are TGTGCCAGCAGTTCAGGGACAGGGGCTCAGCCCCAGCATTTT. This codes for CASSSGTGAQPQHF.

A single count supports this clone. The chain couples TRBV4-1 to TRBJ2-5; TRBD2 aligns across 7 bases. This CDR3 is 14 amino acids long. After removal of 1 base from V and 13 bases from J, the junction contained 12 bases not matched to a gene. Germline CDR1 is MGHRA and CDR2 is YSYEKL. The CDR3 loop reads CASSQGLADPSWYF. DNA for the CDR3: TGCGCCAGCAGCCAAGGTCTAGCGGATCCCTCCTGGTACTTC.

The chain links TRBV4-2 to TRBJ1-2; 7 positions agree with TRBD1. The CDR3 contains 14 residues. Germline V gene lookup returns CDR1 LGHNA and CDR2 YNFKEQ. With V trimmed by 5 bases and J by 6 bases, 9 bases remained unmatched. The CDR3: CASSTRTGPDGYTF. DNA for the CDR3: TGTGCCAGCAGCACCCGGACAGGTCCCGATGGCTACACCTTC.

The rearrangement uses TRBV9 and TRBJ2-1, with a possible D match to TRBD2 (6 bases). In germline, CDR1 is SGDLS, CDR2 YYNGEE. This CDR3 spans 16 amino acids. V was shortened by 5 bases and J by 0 bases, with 15 bases between the two germline ends. CDR3 residues: CASSDHSGPSYNEQFF. Here the CDR3 DNA reads TGTGCCAGCAGTGACCATAGCGGCCCCTCCTACAATGAGCAGTTCTTC.

The chain combines TRBV4-1 with TRBJ2-3; unclear D gene. There are 14 residues in the CDR3. Germline V gene lookup returns CDR1 MGHRA and CDR2 YSYEKL. V was shortened by 1 base and J by 0 bases, with 5 bases between the two germline ends. For the CDR3, the DNA is TGCGCCAGCAGCCAAGCACCGAGCACAGATACGCAGTATTTT. It translates to CASSQAPSTDTQYF.

The chain carries TRBV29-1 and TRBJ2-1, with 8 bases matching TRBD1. CDR1 and CDR2 (germline): SQVTM, ANQGSEA. The CDR3 spans 13 residues. V gave up 6 bases and J gave up 4 bases; unmatched junction bases: 5. In DNA, the CDR3 is TGCAGCGTCGACAGGGGTCGATACAATGAGCAGTTCTTC. Its translation is CSVDRGRYNEQFF.

The chain employs TRBV28 and TRBJ2-3; 11 bases agree with TRBD2. The germline CDR1 and CDR2 sequences are MDHEN and SYDVKM. The length of the CDR3 is 18 residues. V lost 5 bases to trimming and J lost 7 bases; unmatched junction nucleotides: 17. CDR3 in amino acids: CASSVGIVSGRALNTQYF. The CDR3 coding sequence is TGTGCCAGCAGTGTCGGGATAGTTAGCGGGAGGGCCTTAAATACGCAGTATTTT.

This chain joins TRBV6-6 and TRBJ2-2; 7 bases are a match to TRBD2. Looked up from germline, CDR1 is MNHNY and CDR2 is SVGAGI (reference sequence). The CDR3 consists of 15 residues. The V segment lost 6 bases and the J segment 5 bases; nucleotides outside the gene matches: 9. The CDR3 spells CASSRGGGATGELFF. Written as DNA, the CDR3 is TGTGCCAGCAGCCGCGGGGGAGGGGCTACCGGGGAGCTGTTTTTT.

The gene calls are TRBV4-3 and TRBJ2-2, with D perhaps matching TRBD1 (5 bases). Trimming removed 0 bases at V and 3 bases at J, with 11 bases between. The CDR3 runs 16 residues. Germline-derived CDR1 and CDR2 are LGHNA and YSLEER. The DNA of the CDR3 is TGCGCCAGCAGCCAAGACCGACAGCGTTACACCGGGGAGCTGTTTTTT. Translated: CASSQDRQRYTGELFF.

The genes are TRBV19 and TRBJ1-1; 11 bases are shared with TRBD1. Germline CDR1 is LNHDA and CDR2 is SQIVND (reference sequence). The CDR3 totals 15 residues. Trimming took 7 bases from V and 6 from J; bases not matched to a gene: 10. In DNA form, the CDR3 reads TGTGCCAGTACCAATTGGACAGGGGGCCAGCCTGAAGCTTTCTTT. The encoded protein is CASTNWTGGQPEAFF.

The rearrangement joins TRBV29-1 to TRBJ1-4; D uncertain. CDR1 and CDR2 (germline): SQVTM, ANQGSEA. V dropped 4 bases and J dropped 8 bases, with 11 bases sitting between them. The CDR3 extends over 12 amino acids. DNA for the CDR3: TGCAGCGTTGGGCCTTCCGCGGAAAAACTGTTTTTT. Encoded protein: CSVGPSAEKLFF.

The V gene is TRBV5-1, the J gene TRBJ2-7; 7 positions match TRBD1. Germline V gives CDR1 SGHRS, CDR2 YFSETQ. V trimming: 0 bases; J trimming: 5 bases; junction bases outside the gene matches: 8. The CDR3 totals 15 residues. DNA for the CDR3: TGCGCCAGCAGCTTGGCGGGGACAGCCTCTAACGAGCAGTACTTC. Translation gives CASSLAGTASNEQYF. The variable domain in full, with the rest retrieved from reference TRBV5-1 and TRBJ2-7, is KAGVTQTPRYLIKTRGQQVTLSCSPISGHRSVSWYQQTPGQGLQFLFEYFSETQRNKGNFPGRFSGRQFSNSRSEMNVSTLELGDSALYLCASSLAGTASNEQYFGPGTRLTVT.

This rearrangement joins TRBV5-6 to TRBJ2-5; D gene uncertain. Germline assignment: CDR1 SGHDT and CDR2 YYEEEE. The CDR3 is 14 amino acids. V was clipped by 1 base and J by 4 bases, with 11 bases between them. The CDR3 DNA reads as TGTGCCAGCAGCTTGCGGCAGCGAAGAGAGACCCAGTACTTC. Its protein product is CASSLRQRRETQYF. Full variable domain (remainder filled in from reference TRBV5-6 and TRBJ2-5): DAGVTQSPTHLIKTRGQQVTLRCSPKSGHDTVSWYQQALGQGPQFIFQYYEEEERQRGNFPDRFSGHQFPNYSSELNVNALLLGDSALYLCASSLRQRRETQYFGPGTRLLVL.